This T cell receptor beta chain stems from a study of neoadjuvant anti-PD-1 for oral cavity cancer (dated by TCRdb to about 2021). Turning to the overall study: Before undergoing curative-intent surgical resection, most patients got three to four biweekly nivolumab doses at 3 mg/kg. There were some 13 patients in the parent correlative cohort, and the response rate was less than 40%. Patients without progression received a fourth nivolumab dose around day 43 and underwent definitive surgical resection on days 50-56. Under RECIST 1.1, a patient counted as a responder if showing complete response, partial response or stable disease, and as a non-responder if showing progression. General conclusions and limits of the study: A higher pretreatment blood Treg/Th17 ratio correlated with both higher pretreatment blood TCRbeta clonality and lower post-treatment tumor TCRbeta clonality. The TCR analyses had only a few patients in each response group, and the authors called for validation in larger cohorts. After neoadjuvant nivolumab, significantly higher T cell clonality (Gini index) was found within PBMCs in non-responders than in responders.

PBMC libraries used mostly roughly 480 ng of input genomic DNA for deep sequencing, with six replicates per sample. The immunoSEQ hsTCRbeta kit was used to prepare TCRbeta libraries according to the manufacturer's instructions. Sequencing of the completed libraries took place using an Illumina NovaSeq 6000 S4 flow cell after they had been pooled to about 3.2 nM. In the original analysis: The immunoSEQ Analyzer handled quality control and preprocessing of the raw data. The analysis was limited to productive rearrangements, and each clonotype was defined by a unique CDR3 amino acid sequence. Repertoire clonality was estimated as the Gini-Simpson index, which was calculated using the R package tcR. Student's t test was used to compare Gini indices, and Pearson correlation was used to assess associations with tumor size change. The table comes from immuneACCESS by way of TCRdb, which keeps in-frame sequences with V and J called. Part of the clones is missing from these tables; in studies checked, under half for an unresolved V gene and the rest for unknown reasons. V, J and clone size reflect that table, while D and trimming were determined from the DNA. The sample includes over 65,000 clones, with 70% to 90% observed a single time. Of the sample, about 3.7% is held by the ten largest clones.

Taken with the paper, the label for time point translates to: after neoadjuvant nivolumab, at surgical resection. Patients had been newly diagnosed with stage II-IVA oral cavity squamous cell carcinoma, and no prior systemic or radiation treatment had been given to the patients. The cohort consisted of patients with HPV-negative, locally advanced oral cavity squamous cell carcinoma. No culture maintenance or expansion was done, as the peripheral blood mononuclear cells went straight to analysis. Samples came from a longitudinal correlative study of a single-arm phase II trial of neoadjuvant nivolumab in oral cavity squamous cell carcinoma. Subject-matched pre- and post-treatment PBMCs and tumors from three responders and three non-responders were subjected to genomic DNA-based TCRbeta sequencing. Peripheral blood mononuclear cells were collected before nivolumab treatment and again after treatment, at the time of surgery. Genomic DNA was isolated from PBMCs using the Maxwell RSC DNA from Cells kit.

Relative to germline, V is missing 2 bases and J is missing 9 bases, with 7 bases of the junction outside any gene match. From the cysteine through the phenylalanine, the CDR3 covers 14 amino acids. The entry retains the CDR3 DNA only, 42 bases that are in frame from base 1. Via the germline V gene, CDR1 is MGHRA and CDR2 YSYEKL. This clone was recorded only once. Which antigen it targets is not known. Per-base quality was not reported, and no clone a single base away is much larger than it. The sample consisted of PBMCs, taken after nivolumab (anti-PD-1) treatment. The chain joins TRBV4-1 to TRBJ2-7, with 10 bases aligning to TRBD1. This sequence was found in a person between 35 and 79 years old with oral cavity squamous cell carcinoma. For the CDR3, the sequence is CASSQPGTGVGQYF. The sequence in DNA is TGCGCCAGCAGCCAACCCGGGACAGGGGTTGGGCAGTACTTC.